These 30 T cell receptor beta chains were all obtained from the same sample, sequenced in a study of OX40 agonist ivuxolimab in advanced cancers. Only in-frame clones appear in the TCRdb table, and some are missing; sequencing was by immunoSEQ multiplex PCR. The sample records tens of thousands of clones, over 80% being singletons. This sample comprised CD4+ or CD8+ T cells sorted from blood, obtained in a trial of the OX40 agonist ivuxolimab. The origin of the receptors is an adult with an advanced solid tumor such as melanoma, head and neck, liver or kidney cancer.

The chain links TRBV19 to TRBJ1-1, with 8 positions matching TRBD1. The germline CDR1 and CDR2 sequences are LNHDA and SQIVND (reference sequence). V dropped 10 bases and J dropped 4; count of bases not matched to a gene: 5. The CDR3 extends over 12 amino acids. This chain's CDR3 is CATTGEGTEAFF. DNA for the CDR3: TGTGCCACGACAGGGGAGGGCACTGAAGCTTTCTTT.

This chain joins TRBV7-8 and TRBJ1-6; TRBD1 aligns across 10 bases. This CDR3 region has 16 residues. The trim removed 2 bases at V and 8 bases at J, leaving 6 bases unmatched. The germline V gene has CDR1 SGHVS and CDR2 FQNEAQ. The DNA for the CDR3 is TGTGCCAGCAGCTTATCCCCGGGACAGGGGTATTCACCCCTCCACTTT. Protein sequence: CASSLSPGQGYSPLHF. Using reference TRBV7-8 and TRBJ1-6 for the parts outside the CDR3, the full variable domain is GAGVSQSPRYKVAKRGQDVALRCDPISGHVSLFWYQQALGQGPEFLTYFQNEAQLDKSGLPSDRFFAERPEGSVSTLKIQRTQQEDSAVYLCASSLSPGQGYSPLHFGNGTRLTVT.

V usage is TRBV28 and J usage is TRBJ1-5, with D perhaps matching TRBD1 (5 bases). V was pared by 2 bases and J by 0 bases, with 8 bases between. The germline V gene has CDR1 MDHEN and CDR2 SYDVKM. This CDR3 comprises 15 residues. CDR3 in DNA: TGTGCCAGCAGTTTACAGGGTGGTAGCAATCAGCCCCAGCATTTT. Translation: CASSLQGGSNQPQHF.

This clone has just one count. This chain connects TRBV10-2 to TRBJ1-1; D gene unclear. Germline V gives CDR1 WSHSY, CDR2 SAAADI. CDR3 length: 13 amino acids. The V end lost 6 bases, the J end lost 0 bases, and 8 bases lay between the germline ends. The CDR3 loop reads CASRGLVNTEAFF. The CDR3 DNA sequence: TGCGCCAGCAGGGGTTTGGTGAACACTGAAGCTTTCTTT.

CDR3 DNA: TGTGCCAGCAGCTTAGTACAGGGTGGGGAGACCCAGTACTTC. This codes for CASSLVQGGETQYF. The J gene is TRBJ2-5, the V gene TRBV11-2; D may be TRBD1 (6 bases). CDR3 length: 14 residues. The germline CDR1 and CDR2 sequences are SGHAT and FQNNGV. The germline V and J ends were trimmed by 1 base and 5 bases, with 11 bases remaining between them. Full variable domain (missing parts from reference TRBV11-2 and TRBJ2-5): EAGVAQSPRYKIIEKRQSVAFWCNPISGHATLYWYQQILGQGPKLLIQFQNNGVVDDSQLPKDRFSAERLKGVDSTLKIQPAKLEDSAVYLCASSLVQGGETQYFGPGTRLLVL.

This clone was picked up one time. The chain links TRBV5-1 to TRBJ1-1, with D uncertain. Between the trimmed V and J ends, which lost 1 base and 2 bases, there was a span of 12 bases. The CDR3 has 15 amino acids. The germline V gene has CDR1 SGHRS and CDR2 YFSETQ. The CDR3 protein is CASSLLVSKNTEAFF. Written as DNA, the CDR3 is TGCGCCAGCAGCTTGTTGGTGTCGAAAAACACTGAAGCTTTCTTT.

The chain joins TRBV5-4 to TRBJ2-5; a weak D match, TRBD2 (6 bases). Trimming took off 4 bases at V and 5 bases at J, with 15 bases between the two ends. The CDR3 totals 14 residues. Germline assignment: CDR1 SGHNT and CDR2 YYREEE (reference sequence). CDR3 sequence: CASSPGPGGETQYF. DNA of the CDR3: TGTGCCAGCAGCCCAGGCCCCGGAGGGGAGACCCAGTACTTC.

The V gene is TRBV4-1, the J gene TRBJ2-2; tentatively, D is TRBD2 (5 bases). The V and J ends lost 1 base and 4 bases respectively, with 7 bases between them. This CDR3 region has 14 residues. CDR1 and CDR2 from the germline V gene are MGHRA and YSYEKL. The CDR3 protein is CASSQGRITGELFF. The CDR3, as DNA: TGCGCCAGCAGCCAAGGGAGGATCACCGGGGAGCTGTTTTTT.

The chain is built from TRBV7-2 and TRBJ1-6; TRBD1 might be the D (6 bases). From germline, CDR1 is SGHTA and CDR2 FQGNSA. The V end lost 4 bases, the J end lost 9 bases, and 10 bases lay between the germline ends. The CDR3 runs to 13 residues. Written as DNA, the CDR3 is TGTGCCAGCAGCTGGCGAGGGGGTTCACCCCTCCACTTT. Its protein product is CASSWRGGSPLHF.

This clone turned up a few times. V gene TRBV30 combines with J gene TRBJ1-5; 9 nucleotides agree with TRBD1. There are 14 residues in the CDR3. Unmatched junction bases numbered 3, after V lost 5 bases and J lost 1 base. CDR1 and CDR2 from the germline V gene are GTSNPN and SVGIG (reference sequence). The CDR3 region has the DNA TGTGCCTGGGGACAGGGGATGAGCAATCAGCCCCAGCATTTT. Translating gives CAWGQGMSNQPQHF.

The CDR3, as DNA: TGTGCCAGTTGGACAGGGAACAATGAGCAGTTCTTC. Its translation: CASWTGNNEQFF. The gene calls are TRBV6-6 and TRBJ2-1, with TRBD1 matching 8 bases. Unmatched junction bases numbered 3, after V lost 9 bases and J lost 5 bases. Germline V gives CDR1 MNHNY, CDR2 SVGAGI (reference sequence). The CDR3 extends over 12 amino acids.

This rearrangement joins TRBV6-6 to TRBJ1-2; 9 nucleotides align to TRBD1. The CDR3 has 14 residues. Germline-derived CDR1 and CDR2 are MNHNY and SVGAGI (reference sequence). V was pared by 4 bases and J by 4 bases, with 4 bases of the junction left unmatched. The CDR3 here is CASSLGQGSYGYTF. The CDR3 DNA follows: TGTGCCAGCAGTTTGGGACAGGGAAGCTATGGCTACACCTTC.

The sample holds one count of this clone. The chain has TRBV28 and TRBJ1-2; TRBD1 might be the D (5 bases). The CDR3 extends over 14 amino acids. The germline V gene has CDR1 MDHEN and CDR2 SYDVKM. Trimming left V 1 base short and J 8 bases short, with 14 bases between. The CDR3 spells CASSLFRAPWGYTF. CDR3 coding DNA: TGTGCCAGCAGTTTATTCAGGGCCCCTTGGGGCTACACCTTC.

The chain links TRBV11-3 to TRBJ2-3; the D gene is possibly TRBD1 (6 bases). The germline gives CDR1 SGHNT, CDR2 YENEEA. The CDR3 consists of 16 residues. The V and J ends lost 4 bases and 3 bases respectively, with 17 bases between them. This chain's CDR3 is CASSSRLGQGTDTQYF. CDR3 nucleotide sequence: TGTGCCAGCAGCTCCCGGTTGGGCCAGGGGACAGATACGCAGTATTTT.

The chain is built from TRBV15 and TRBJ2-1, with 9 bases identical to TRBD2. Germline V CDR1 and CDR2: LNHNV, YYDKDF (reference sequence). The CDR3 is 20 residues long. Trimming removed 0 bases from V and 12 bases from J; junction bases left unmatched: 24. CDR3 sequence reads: CATSRDRGGVAGALGFGQFF. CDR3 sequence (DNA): TGTGCCACCAGCAGAGATAGGGGCGGGGTAGCGGGAGCGCTCGGCTTTGGGCAGTTCTTC.

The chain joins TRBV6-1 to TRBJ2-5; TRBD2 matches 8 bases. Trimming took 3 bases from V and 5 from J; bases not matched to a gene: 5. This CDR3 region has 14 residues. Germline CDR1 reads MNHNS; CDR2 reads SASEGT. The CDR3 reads CASSEGLVRETQYF. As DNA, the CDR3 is TGTGCCAGCAGTGAGGGACTAGTTCGGGAGACCCAGTACTTC.

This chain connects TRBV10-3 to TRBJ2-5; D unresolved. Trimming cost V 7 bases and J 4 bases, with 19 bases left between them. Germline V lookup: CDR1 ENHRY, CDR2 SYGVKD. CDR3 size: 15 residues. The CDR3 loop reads CAINGRLGQGETQYF. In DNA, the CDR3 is TGTGCCATCAATGGCCGTTTAGGTCAAGGAGAGACCCAGTACTTC.

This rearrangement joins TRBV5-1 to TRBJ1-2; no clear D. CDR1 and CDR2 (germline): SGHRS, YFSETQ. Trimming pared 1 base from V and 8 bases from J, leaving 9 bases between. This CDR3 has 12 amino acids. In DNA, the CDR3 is TGCGCCAGCAGCTTGAACAGTCTAGGCTACACCTTC. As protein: CASSLNSLGYTF. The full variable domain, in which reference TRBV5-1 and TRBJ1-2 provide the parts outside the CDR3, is KAGVTQTPRYLIKTRGQQVTLSCSPISGHRSVSWYQQTPGQGLQFLFEYFSETQRNKGNFPGRFSGRQFSNSRSEMNVSTLELGDSALYLCASSLNSLGYTFGSGTRLTVV.

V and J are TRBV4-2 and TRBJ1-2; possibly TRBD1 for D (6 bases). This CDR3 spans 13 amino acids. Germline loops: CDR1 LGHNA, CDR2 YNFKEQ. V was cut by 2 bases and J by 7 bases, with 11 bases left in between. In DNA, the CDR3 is TGTGCCAGCAGCCAATCACAGGGAACTGGCTACACCTTC. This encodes CASSQSQGTGYTF.

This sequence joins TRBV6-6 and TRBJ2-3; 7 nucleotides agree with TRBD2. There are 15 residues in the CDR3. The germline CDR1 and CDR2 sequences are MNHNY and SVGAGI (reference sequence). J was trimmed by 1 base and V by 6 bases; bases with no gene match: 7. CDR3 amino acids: CASRGGSRGTDTQYF. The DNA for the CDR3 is TGTGCCAGCAGAGGCGGGAGTCGGGGCACAGATACGCAGTATTTT.

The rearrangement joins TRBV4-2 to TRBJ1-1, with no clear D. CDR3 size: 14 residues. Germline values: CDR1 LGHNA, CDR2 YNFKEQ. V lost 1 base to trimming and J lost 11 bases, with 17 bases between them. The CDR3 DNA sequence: TGTGCCAGCAGCCAAGCATCCATACAAGGGCGGGCTTTCTTT. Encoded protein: CASSQASIQGRAFF.

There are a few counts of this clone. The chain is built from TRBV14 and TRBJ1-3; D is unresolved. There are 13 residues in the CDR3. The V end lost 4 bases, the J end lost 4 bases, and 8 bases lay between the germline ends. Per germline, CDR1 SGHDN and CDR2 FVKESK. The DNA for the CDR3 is TGTGCCAGCAGCCCAATTGGGGGAAACACCATATATTTT. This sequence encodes CASSPIGGNTIYF.

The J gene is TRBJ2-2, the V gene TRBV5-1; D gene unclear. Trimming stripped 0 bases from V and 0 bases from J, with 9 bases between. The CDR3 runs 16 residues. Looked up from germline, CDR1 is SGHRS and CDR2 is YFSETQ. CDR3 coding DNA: TGCGCCAGCAGCTTGGTTCTAGGGTCGAACACCGGGGAGCTGTTTTTT. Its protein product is CASSLVLGSNTGELFF.

The CDR3 loop is CASSPLGSSNTGELFF. The CDR3 DNA is TGTGCCAGCTCACCTCTCGGGTCTTCGAACACCGGGGAGCTGTTTTTT. The J gene is TRBJ2-2, the V gene TRBV18; the D is unclear. The CDR3 runs 16 residues. Per germline, CDR1 KGHSH and CDR2 LQKENI. V was clipped by 3 bases and J by 0 bases, with 11 bases between them.

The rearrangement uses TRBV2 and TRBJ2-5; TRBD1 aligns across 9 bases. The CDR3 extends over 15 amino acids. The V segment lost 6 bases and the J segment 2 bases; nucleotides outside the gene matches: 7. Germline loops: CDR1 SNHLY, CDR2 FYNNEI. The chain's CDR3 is CASRNPGQGQETQYF. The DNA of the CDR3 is TGTGCCAGCAGGAACCCGGGACAGGGTCAAGAGACCCAGTACTTC.

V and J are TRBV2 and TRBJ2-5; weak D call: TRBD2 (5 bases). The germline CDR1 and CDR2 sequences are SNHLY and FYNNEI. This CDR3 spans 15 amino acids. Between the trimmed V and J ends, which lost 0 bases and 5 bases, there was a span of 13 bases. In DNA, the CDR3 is TGTGCCAGCAGTGAAGCGAGGTTGGAGGAGGAGACCCAGTACTTC. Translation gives CASSEARLEEETQYF.

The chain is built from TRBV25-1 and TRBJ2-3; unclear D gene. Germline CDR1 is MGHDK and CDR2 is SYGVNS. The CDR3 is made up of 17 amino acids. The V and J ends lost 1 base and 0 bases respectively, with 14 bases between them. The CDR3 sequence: CASSEFGARISTDTQYF. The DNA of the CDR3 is TGTGCCAGCAGTGAATTCGGAGCGCGTATTAGCACAGATACGCAGTATTTT.

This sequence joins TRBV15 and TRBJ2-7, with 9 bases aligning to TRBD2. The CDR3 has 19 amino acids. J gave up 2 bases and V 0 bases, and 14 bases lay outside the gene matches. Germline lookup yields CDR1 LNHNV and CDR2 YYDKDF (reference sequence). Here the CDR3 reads CATSRDTLWAGGDTYEQYF. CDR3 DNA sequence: TGTGCCACCAGCAGAGATACTTTGTGGGCGGGAGGGGACACCTACGAGCAGTACTTC. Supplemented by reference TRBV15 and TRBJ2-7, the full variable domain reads DAMVIQNPRYQVTQFGKPVTLSCSQTLNHNVMYWYQQKSSQAPKLLFHYYDKDFNNEADTPDNFQSRRPNTSFCFLDIRSPGLGDTAMYLCATSRDTLWAGGDTYEQYFGPGTRLTVT.

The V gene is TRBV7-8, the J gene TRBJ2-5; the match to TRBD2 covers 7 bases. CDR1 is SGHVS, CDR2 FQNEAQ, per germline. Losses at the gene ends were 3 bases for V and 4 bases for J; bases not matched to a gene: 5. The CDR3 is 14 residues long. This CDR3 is CASSFGSGGETQYF. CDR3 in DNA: TGTGCCAGCAGCTTTGGATCGGGAGGAGAGACCCAGTACTTC.

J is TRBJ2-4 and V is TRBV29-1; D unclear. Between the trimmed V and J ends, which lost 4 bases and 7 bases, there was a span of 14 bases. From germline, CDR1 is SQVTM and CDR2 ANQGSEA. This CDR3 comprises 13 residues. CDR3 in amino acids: CSVGLRDVNIQYF. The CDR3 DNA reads TGCAGCGTTGGTCTCCGAGACGTTAACATTCAGTACTTC.